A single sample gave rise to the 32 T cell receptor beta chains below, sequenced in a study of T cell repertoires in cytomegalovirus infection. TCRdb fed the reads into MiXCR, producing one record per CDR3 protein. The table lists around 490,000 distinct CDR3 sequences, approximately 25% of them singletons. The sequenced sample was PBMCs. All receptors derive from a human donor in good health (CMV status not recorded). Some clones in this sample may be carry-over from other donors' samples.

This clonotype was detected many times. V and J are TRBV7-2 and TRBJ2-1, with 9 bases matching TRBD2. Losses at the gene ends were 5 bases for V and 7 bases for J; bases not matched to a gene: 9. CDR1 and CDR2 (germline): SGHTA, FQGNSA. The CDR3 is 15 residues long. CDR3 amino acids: CASSMRSGRTNEQFF. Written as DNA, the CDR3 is TGTGCCAGCAGCATGCGCAGCGGGAGGACGAATGAGCAGTTCTTC.

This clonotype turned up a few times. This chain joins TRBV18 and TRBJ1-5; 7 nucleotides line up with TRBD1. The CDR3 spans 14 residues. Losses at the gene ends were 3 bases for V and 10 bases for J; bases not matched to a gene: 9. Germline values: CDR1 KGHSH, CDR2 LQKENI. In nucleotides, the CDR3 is TGTGCCAGCTCACCGTCGGGACAGTCTGATCCCCAGCATTTT. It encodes CASSPSGQSDPQHF.

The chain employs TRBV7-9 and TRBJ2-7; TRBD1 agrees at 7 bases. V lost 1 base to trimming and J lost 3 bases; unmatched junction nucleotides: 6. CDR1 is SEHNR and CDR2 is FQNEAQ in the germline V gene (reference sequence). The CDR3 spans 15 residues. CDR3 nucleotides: TGTGCCAGCAGCTTAGGACAGGGAGATCACTACGAGCAGTACGTC. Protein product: CASSLGQGDHYEQYV.

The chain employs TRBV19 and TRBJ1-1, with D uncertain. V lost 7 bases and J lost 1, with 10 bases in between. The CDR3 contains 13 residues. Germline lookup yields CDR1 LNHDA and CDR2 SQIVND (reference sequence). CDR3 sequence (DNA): TGTGCCAGTACTGCGGAGAGGAACACTGAAGCTTTCTTT. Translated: CASTAERNTEAFF.

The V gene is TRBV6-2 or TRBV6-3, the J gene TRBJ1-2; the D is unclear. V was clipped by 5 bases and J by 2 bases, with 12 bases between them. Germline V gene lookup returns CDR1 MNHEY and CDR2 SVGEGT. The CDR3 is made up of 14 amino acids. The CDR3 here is CASSDPGTNYGYTF. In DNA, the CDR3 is TGTGCCAGCAGTGATCCGGGTACGAACTATGGCTACACCTTC.

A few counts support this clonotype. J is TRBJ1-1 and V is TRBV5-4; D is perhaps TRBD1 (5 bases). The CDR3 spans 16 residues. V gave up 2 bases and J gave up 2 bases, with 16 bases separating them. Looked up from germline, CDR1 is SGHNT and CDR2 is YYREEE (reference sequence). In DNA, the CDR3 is TGTGCCAGCAGCTTTAGTCGGGGTACAGGAAACACTGAAGCTTTCTTT. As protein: CASSFSRGTGNTEAFF.

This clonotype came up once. The CDR3 DNA reads TGCAGTGCTAGAGATCTCTACGGGGAGCAGTACTTC. This encodes CSARDLYGEQYF. The chain links TRBV20-1 to TRBJ2-7; D remains ambiguous. Germline V CDR1 and CDR2: DFQATT, SNEGSKA (reference sequence). The CDR3 sequence is 12 residues long. The V end was cut by 0 bases, the J end by 7 bases, with 10 bases between.

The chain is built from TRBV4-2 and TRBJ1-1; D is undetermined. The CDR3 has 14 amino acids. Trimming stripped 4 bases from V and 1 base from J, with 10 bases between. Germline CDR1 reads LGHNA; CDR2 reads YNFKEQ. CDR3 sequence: CASSLVVGNTEAFF. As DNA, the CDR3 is TGTGCCAGCAGCCTTGTCGTTGGGAACACTGAAGCTTTCTTT.

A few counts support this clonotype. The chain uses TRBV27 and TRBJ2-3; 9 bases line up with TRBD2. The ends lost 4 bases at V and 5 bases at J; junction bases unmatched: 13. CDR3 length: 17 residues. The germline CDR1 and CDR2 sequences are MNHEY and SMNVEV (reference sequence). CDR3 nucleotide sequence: TGTGCCAGCAGTTCCCGACTAGCGGAAACCACTCGAGATACGCAGTATTTT. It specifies CASSSRLAETTRDTQYF.

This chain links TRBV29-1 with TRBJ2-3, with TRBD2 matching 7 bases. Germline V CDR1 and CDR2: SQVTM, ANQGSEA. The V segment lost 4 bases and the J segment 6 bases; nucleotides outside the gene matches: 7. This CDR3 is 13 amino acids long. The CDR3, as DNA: TGCAGCGTTGGATCCGCCGGGGGGGATACGCAGTATTTT. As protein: CSVGSAGGDTQYF.

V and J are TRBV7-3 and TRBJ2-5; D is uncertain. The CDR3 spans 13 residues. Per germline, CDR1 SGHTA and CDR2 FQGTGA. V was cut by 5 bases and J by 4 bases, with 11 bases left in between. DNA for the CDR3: TGTGCCAGCAGCCCGTTCGGCTTAGAGACCCAGTACTTC. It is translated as CASSPFGLETQYF.

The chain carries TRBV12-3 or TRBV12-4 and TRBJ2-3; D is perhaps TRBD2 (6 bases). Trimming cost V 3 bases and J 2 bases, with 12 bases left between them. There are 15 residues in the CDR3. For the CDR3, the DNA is TGTGCCAGCAGTTTTCCCGGGAGTCCCACAGATACGCAGTATTTT. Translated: CASSFPGSPTDTQYF.

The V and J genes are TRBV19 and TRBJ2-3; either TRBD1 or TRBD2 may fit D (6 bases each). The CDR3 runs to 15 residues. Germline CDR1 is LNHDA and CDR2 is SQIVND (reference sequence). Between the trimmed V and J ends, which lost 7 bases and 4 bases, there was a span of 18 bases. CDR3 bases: TGTGCCAGTAAGTCACTCGGGGGCAGCCCAGATACGCAGTATTTT. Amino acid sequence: CASKSLGGSPDTQYF.

CDR3 DNA: TGTGCCAGCAGTCCAGTCTCCTACGAGCAGTACTTC. It yields the protein CASSPVSYEQYF. The chain joins TRBV12-3 or TRBV12-4 to TRBJ2-7; D not resolved. V lost 5 bases, J lost 0 bases, and 5 bases lay in between. This CDR3 is 12 amino acids long.

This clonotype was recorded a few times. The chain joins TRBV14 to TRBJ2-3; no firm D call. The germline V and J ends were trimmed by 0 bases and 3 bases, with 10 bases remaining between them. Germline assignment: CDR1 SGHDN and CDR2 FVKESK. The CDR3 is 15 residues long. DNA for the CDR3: TGTGCCAGCAGCCAAGAGTGGTTGGGGACAGATACGCAGTATTTT. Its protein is CASSQEWLGTDTQYF.

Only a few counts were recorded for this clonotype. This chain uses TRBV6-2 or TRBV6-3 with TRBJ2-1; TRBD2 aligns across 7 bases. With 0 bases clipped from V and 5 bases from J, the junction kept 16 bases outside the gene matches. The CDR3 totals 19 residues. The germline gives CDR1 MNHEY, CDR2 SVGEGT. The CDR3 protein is CASSYSSRIMGTTNNEQFF. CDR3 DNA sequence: TGTGCCAGCAGTTACTCGAGTCGTATAATGGGGACTACTAACAATGAGCAGTTCTTC.

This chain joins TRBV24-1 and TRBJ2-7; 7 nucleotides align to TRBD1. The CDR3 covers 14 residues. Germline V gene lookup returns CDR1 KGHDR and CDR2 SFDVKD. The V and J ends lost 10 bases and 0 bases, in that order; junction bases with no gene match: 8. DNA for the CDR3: TGTGCCACAAACAGGGGTTGGAGCTCCTACGAGCAGTACGTC. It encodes CATNRGWSSYEQYV.

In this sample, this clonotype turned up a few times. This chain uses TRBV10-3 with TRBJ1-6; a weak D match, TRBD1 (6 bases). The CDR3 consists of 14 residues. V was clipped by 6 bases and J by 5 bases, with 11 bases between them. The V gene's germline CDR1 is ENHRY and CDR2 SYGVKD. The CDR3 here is CAISAPGDNSPLHF. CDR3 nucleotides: TGTGCCATCAGCGCTCCAGGGGATAATTCACCCCTCCACTTT.

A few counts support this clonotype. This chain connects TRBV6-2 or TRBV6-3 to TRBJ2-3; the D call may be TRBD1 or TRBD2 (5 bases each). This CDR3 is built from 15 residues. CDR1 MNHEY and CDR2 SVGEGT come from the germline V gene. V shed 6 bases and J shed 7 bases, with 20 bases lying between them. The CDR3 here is CASRGLGTRPNTQYF. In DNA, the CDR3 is TGTGCCAGCAGGGGCTTGGGGACCCGCCCGAATACGCAGTATTTT.

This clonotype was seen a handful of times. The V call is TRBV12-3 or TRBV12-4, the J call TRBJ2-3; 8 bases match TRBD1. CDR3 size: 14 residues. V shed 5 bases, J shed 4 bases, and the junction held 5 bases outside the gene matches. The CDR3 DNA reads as TGTGCCAGCAGTCGACAGGGGTTGGCAGATACGCAGTATTTT. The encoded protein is CASSRQGLADTQYF.

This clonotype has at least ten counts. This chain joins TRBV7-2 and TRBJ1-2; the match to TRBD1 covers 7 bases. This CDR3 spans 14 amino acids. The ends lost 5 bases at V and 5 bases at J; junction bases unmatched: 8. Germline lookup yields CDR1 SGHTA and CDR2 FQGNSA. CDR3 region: CASSTPDRVYGYTF. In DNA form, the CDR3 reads TGTGCCAGCAGCACCCCCGACAGGGTATATGGCTACACCTTC.

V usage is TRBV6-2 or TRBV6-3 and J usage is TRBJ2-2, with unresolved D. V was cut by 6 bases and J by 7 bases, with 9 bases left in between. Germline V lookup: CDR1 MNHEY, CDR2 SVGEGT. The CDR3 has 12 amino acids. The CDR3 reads CASSRTNGELFF. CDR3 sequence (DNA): TGTGCCAGCAGCCGAACGAACGGGGAGCTGTTTTTT.

Here the CDR3 DNA reads TGTGCCAGCAGTTTATCGCGGCAGAGCGGGAGGCCCAATGAGCAGTTCTTC. Translation gives CASSLSRQSGRPNEQFF. The chain employs TRBV27 and TRBJ2-1, with 9 bases fitting TRBD2. The CDR3 is 17 amino acids. Germline V gene data show CDR1 as MNHEY and CDR2 as SMNVEV (reference sequence). Trimming took 0 bases from V and 6 from J; bases not matched to a gene: 9.

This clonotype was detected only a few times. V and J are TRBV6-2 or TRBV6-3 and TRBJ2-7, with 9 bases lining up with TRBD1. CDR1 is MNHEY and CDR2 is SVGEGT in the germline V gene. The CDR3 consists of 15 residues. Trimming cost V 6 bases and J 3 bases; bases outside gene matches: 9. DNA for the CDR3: TGTGCCAGCAGAACCGGGACAGGGATTATCTACGAGCAGTACGTC. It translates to CASRTGTGIIYEQYV.

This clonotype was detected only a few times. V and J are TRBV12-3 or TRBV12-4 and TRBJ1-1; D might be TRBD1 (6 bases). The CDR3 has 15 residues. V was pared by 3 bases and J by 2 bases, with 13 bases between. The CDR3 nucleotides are TGTGCCAGCAGTTTTACAGGGTTCGTCAACACTGAAGCTTTCTTT. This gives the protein CASSFTGFVNTEAFF.

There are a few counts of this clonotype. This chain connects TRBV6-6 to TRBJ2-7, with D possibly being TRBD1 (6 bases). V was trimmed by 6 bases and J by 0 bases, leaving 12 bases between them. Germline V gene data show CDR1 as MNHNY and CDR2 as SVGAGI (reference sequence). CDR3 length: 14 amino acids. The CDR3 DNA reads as TGTGCCAGCAGGGACAGCCAGGGCTCCTACGAGCAGTACGTC. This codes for CASRDSQGSYEQYV.

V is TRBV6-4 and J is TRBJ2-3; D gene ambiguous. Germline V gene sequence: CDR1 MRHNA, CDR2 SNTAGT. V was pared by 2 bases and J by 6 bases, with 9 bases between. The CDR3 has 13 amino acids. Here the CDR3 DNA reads TGTGCCAGCAGTGACCTGCCCGGGGATACGCAGTATTTT. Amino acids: CASSDLPGDTQYF.

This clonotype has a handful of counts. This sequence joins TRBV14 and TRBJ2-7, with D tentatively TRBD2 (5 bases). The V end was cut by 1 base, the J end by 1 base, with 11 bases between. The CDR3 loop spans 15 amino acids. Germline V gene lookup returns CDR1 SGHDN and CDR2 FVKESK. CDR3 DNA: TGTGCCAGCAGCCAAGTGAGATCGGGGTCCTACGAGCAGTACTTC. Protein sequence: CASSQVRSGSYEQYF.

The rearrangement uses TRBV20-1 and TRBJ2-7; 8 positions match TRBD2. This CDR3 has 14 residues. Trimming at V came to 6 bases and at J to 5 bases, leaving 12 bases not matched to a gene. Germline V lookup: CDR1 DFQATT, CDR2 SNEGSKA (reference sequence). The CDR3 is CSAKKAGVDHEQYF. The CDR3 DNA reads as TGCAGTGCGAAAAAAGCGGGAGTCGACCACGAGCAGTACTTC.

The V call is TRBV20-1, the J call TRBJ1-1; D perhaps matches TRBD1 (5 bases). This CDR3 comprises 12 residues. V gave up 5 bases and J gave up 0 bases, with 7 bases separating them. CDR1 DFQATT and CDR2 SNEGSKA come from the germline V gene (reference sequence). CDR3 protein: CSAGAMNTEAFF. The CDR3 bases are TGCAGTGCTGGGGCCATGAACACTGAAGCTTTCTTT.

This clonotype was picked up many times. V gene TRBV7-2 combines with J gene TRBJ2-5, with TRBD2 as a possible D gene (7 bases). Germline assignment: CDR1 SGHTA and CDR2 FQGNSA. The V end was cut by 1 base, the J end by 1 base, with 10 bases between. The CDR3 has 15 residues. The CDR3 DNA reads TGTGCCAGCAGCTTAGATAGGGGGGGCCAAGAGACCCAGTACTTC. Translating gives CASSLDRGGQETQYF.

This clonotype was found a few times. For the CDR3, the DNA is TGTGCCAGCAAGACAGGGGGCTCTCTTGCCTATGGCTACACCTTC. Its protein product is CASKTGGSLAYGYTF. V is TRBV19 and J is TRBJ1-2, with 10 bases aligning to TRBD1. The CDR3 totals 15 residues. Germline CDR1 is LNHDA and CDR2 is SQIVND (reference sequence). V trimming: 9 bases; J trimming: 4 bases; junction bases outside the gene matches: 11.